What follows describes a single T cell receptor beta chain. Antigen specificity is unknown. These data originate in a study of naive and memory T cell subsets. The CDR3 loop spans 14 amino acids. V lost 3 bases to trimming and J lost 2 bases, with 10 bases between them. Study results and caveats: A few larger clonotypes appeared in naive repertoires, especially CD8, possibly memory cells re-expressing CD45RA.

Both TRBC1 and TRBC2 were covered by a beta constant-region primer of two equimolar oligonucleotides. The ligated cDNA underwent four PCR rounds using SP2 and nested alpha and beta constant-region primers. Ligation attached a single-stranded oligonucleotide with a 12-nucleotide UMI and the SP2 primer to the cDNA 3' end. MiXCR, applied by TCRdb to the UMI-ligation and nested PCR reads, yields one record per CDR3 protein. The data contain approximately 150,000 distinct CDR3 sequences, approximately 21% of them singletons. The sample comprised naive CD8+ T cells from blood. The V gene is TRBV12-3 or TRBV12-4, the J gene TRBJ1-1; tentatively, D is TRBD1 (5 bases). The sequence was obtained from a human donor in good health. As DNA, the CDR3 is TGTGCCAGCAGTTTTGGGGACGGTAACACTGAAGCTTTCTTT. This translates into CASSFGDGNTEAFF.